One and the same sample provided the 30 T cell receptor beta chains below, sequenced in a study of beta chain features in type 1 diabetes. The study reverse transcribed the entire isolated RNA, so it sequenced expressed TCRB transcripts. Using immunoSEQ multiplex PCR, the repertoire was profiled, and TCRdb retains in-frame clones only, with some absent. Counted here are over 150,000 clones, about 8.1% occurring once; the ten biggest clones make up around 0.65%. The sample taken for sequencing was central memory CD4+ T cells from blood. These receptors were obtained from a man between 18 and 29 years old in good health.

The chain links TRBV14 to TRBJ2-7; D might be TRBD2 (6 bases). The CDR3 runs to 15 residues. In germline, CDR1 is SGHDN, CDR2 FVKESK. Between the trimmed V and J ends, which lost 1 base and 4 bases, there was a span of 14 bases. As DNA, the CDR3 is TGTGCCAGCAGCCAAGTAAAGGGAGGATCATACGAGCAGTACTTC. It yields the protein CASSQVKGGSYEQYF. The variable domain in full, completed from reference TRBV14 and TRBJ2-7, reads EAGVTQFPSHSVIEKGQTVTLRCDPISGHDNLYWYRRVMGKEIKFLLHFVKESKQDESGMPNNRFLAERTGGTYSTLKVQPAELEDSGVYFCASSQVKGGSYEQYFGPGTRLTVT.

This chain joins TRBV6-5 and TRBJ1-2; 7 nucleotides align to TRBD1. Germline-derived CDR1 and CDR2 are MNHEY and SVGAGI. Trimming at V came to 6 bases and at J to 7 bases, leaving 11 bases not matched to a gene. This CDR3 is built from 14 residues. The CDR3 reads CASSGQDPGGGYTF. The CDR3 coding sequence is TGTGCCAGCAGCGGACAGGACCCAGGAGGTGGCTACACCTTC.

This clone was seen a few times. V usage is TRBV30 and J usage is TRBJ2-3, with TRBD2 matching over 11 bases. The germline V gene encodes CDR1 GTSNPN and CDR2 SVGIG (reference sequence). The CDR3 contains 16 residues. The V and J ends lost 3 bases and 2 bases, in that order; junction bases with no gene match: 7. CDR3 residues: CAWSPLGLAVTDTQYF. The CDR3 bases are TGTGCCTGGAGCCCCCTGGGACTAGCGGTCACAGATACGCAGTATTTT.

The chain recombines TRBV5-1 with TRBJ2-5; TRBD2 aligns across 7 bases. Germline CDR1 reads SGHRS; CDR2 reads YFSETQ. Losses at the gene ends were 3 bases for V and 3 bases for J; bases not matched to a gene: 5. The CDR3 spans 14 residues. CDR3 sequence (DNA): TGCGCCAGCAGCTGGGGGGGAGTAGAAGAGACCCAGTACTTC. Its protein product is CASSWGGVEETQYF.

This clone was found a few times. CDR3: CASSQDGVDTGELFF. Here the CDR3 DNA reads TGTGCCAGCAGCCAAGACGGGGTGGACACCGGGGAGCTGTTTTTT. The gene calls are TRBV4-2 and TRBJ2-2; possibly TRBD2 for D (5 bases). V was shortened by 0 bases and J by 3 bases, with 8 bases between the two germline ends. The CDR3 length is 15 residues. Per the germline V gene, CDR1 is LGHNA and CDR2 is YNFKEQ.

In its sample, this clone was seen a few times. The J gene is TRBJ2-1, the V gene TRBV7-2; TRBD2 matches 8 bases. The trim removed 1 base at V and 3 bases at J, leaving 5 bases unmatched. The CDR3 runs to 16 residues. CDR1 is SGHTA, CDR2 FQGNSA, per germline. The CDR3 sequence is CASSLGGLGIYNEQFF. The CDR3 bases are TGTGCCAGCAGCTTAGGGGGACTAGGGATCTACAATGAGCAGTTCTTC.

This clone has just a few counts. This chain's CDR3 is CAWSISGGRSNQPQHF. The CDR3 coding sequence is TGTGCCTGGAGTATCTCAGGGGGTAGGAGCAATCAGCCCCAGCATTTT. V and J are TRBV30 and TRBJ1-5, with TRBD1 identical over 7 bases. The germline gives CDR1 GTSNPN, CDR2 SVGIG (reference sequence). The CDR3 is 16 amino acids. With V trimmed by 2 bases and J by 1 base, 8 bases remained unmatched.

The rearrangement joins TRBV6-5 to TRBJ2-7, with 9 bases aligning to TRBD1. The germline gives CDR1 MNHEY, CDR2 SVGAGI. This CDR3 spans 15 amino acids. The ends lost 5 bases at V and 3 bases at J; junction bases unmatched: 8. The CDR3 sequence is CASSKPGQGVYEQYF. CDR3 bases: TGTGCCAGCAGTAAGCCGGGACAGGGAGTCTACGAGCAGTACTTC.

The chain has TRBV2 and TRBJ2-2; 7 nucleotides match TRBD2. This CDR3 region has 13 residues. The V gene's germline CDR1 is SNHLY and CDR2 FYNNEI. The trim removed 5 bases at V and 4 bases at J, leaving 1 base unmatched. As DNA, the CDR3 is TGTGCCAGCAGTAGGACTAGCACCGGGGAGCTGTTTTTT. This codes for CASSRTSTGELFF.

The table lists this clone with many counts. The chain couples TRBV18 to TRBJ2-1; D is undetermined. The V gene lost 4 bases and the J gene lost 9 bases, with 19 bases spanning the gap. The CDR3 is made up of 15 amino acids. The germline V gene has CDR1 KGHSH and CDR2 LQKENI. CDR3 sequence (DNA): TGTGCCAGCTCACTGACTGGTACCCAGTCGAGTGAGCAGTTCTTC. Protein: CASSLTGTQSSEQFF.

The gene calls are TRBV18 and TRBJ1-4, with no clear D. V was cut by 3 bases and J by 3 bases, with 11 bases left in between. The CDR3 has 15 residues. The germline CDR1 and CDR2 sequences are KGHSH and LQKENI. CDR3 bases: TGTGCCAGCTCACCGGTGCGGAGGCCTAATGAAAAACTGTTTTTT. Protein product: CASSPVRRPNEKLFF.

This clone came up a few times. V gene TRBV28 combines with J gene TRBJ1-5, with D possibly being TRBD1 (6 bases). Trimming removed 5 bases from V and 3 bases from J, with 14 bases in between. Germline CDR1 reads MDHEN; CDR2 reads SYDVKM. The CDR3 is 15 amino acids. CDR3 DNA sequence: TGTGCCAGCAGTATACTGGACAGCAACAATCAGCCCCAGCATTTT. This encodes CASSILDSNNQPQHF.

V and J are TRBV7-2 and TRBJ2-7; no clear D. V dropped 4 bases and J dropped 7 bases, with 17 bases sitting between them. Germline assignment: CDR1 SGHTA and CDR2 FQGNSA. This CDR3 is built from 14 residues. The CDR3 is CASSSDVSPSEQYF. CDR3 DNA: TGTGCCAGCAGCTCAGATGTTTCGCCCTCGGAGCAGTACTTC.

This clone appeared a few times. The gene calls are TRBV19 and TRBJ2-2, with 8 nucleotides matching TRBD2. The germline gives CDR1 LNHDA, CDR2 SQIVND (reference sequence). The V segment lost 5 bases and the J segment 0 bases; nucleotides outside the gene matches: 2. The CDR3 totals 15 residues. This CDR3 reads CASSETSANTGELFF. CDR3 nucleotides: TGTGCCAGTAGTGAGACTAGCGCGAACACCGGGGAGCTGTTTTTT. Drawing the rest from reference TRBV19 and TRBJ2-2, the complete variable domain is DGGITQSPKYLFRKEGQNVTLSCEQNLNHDAMYWYRQDPGQGLRLIYYSQIVNDFQKGDIAEGYSVSREKKESFPLTVTSAQKNPTAFYLCASSETSANTGELFFGEGSRLTVL.

The V call is TRBV9, the J call TRBJ2-5, with 7 nucleotides matching TRBD1. The CDR3 contains 15 residues. Trimming took 2 bases from V and 5 from J; bases not matched to a gene: 9. CDR1 and CDR2 from the germline V gene are SGDLS and YYNGEE. The CDR3 region is CASSVKTGWRETQYF. The DNA for the CDR3 is TGTGCCAGCAGCGTCAAGACAGGGTGGAGGGAGACCCAGTACTTC.

There are a few counts of this clone. The chain combines TRBV4-1 with TRBJ2-5; 11 bases line up with TRBD1. The V gene's germline CDR1 is MGHRA and CDR2 YSYEKL. This CDR3 has 15 residues. J gave up 5 bases and V 1 base, and 3 bases lay outside the gene matches. The CDR3 DNA is TGCGCCAGCAGCCAAGGGGACAGGGGGTTGGAGACCCAGTACTTC. Amino acid sequence: CASSQGDRGLETQYF.

There are many counts of this clone. The chain recombines TRBV20-1 with TRBJ2-1; tentatively, D is TRBD2 (5 bases). V was trimmed by 1 base and J by 9 bases, leaving 7 bases between them. Germline V lookup: CDR1 DFQATT, CDR2 SNEGSKA (reference sequence). The CDR3 totals 11 residues. In DNA form, the CDR3 reads TGCAGTGCTAGAGTACGGGGTGAGCAGTTCTTC. Amino acids: CSARVRGEQFF.

The chain joins TRBV28 to TRBJ1-2; TRBD1 matches 7 bases. The trim removed 6 bases at V and 3 bases at J, leaving 7 bases unmatched. The CDR3 is 14 residues long. Germline CDR1 reads MDHEN; CDR2 reads SYDVKM. The CDR3 region is CASRRTGEYYGYTF. The CDR3 DNA sequence: TGTGCCAGCAGACGTACAGGGGAATACTATGGCTACACCTTC.

V is TRBV9 and J is TRBJ2-1, with 12 positions matching TRBD2. With V trimmed by 0 bases and J by 4 bases, 2 bases remained unmatched. The CDR3 has 16 residues. The germline V gene encodes CDR1 SGDLS and CDR2 YYNGEE. DNA for the CDR3: TGTGCCAGCAGCGTAGGGGGACTAGCGGGTTACAATGAGCAGTTCTTC. Protein product: CASSVGGLAGYNEQFF.

V gene TRBV5-1 combines with J gene TRBJ2-2; D may be TRBD2 (5 bases). The CDR3 has 16 amino acids. Germline V gene lookup returns CDR1 SGHRS and CDR2 YFSETQ. Trimming took 4 bases from V and 1 from J, leaving 14 bases between them. As DNA, the CDR3 is TGCGCCAGCAGCGCGGGCGCGGCCAGGAACACCGGGGAGCTGTTTTTT. Translating gives CASSAGAARNTGELFF.

V gene TRBV10-3 combines with J gene TRBJ2-1; 10 nucleotides align to TRBD1. Germline V gene sequence: CDR1 ENHRY, CDR2 SYGVKD. With 9 bases clipped from V and 1 base from J, the junction kept 9 bases outside the gene matches. The CDR3 extends over 16 amino acids. CDR3 protein: CAILPGQGSSYNEQFF. CDR3 nucleotides: TGTGCCATTCTTCCGGGACAGGGGTCGTCCTACAATGAGCAGTTCTTC.

This clone has only a few counts. The rearrangement links TRBV7-2 to TRBJ2-4, with D tentatively TRBD1 (6 bases). Germline V gene sequence: CDR1 SGHTA, CDR2 FQGNSA. The CDR3 runs 19 residues. The V end lost 5 bases, the J end lost 0 bases, and 23 bases lay between the germline ends. The CDR3 DNA sequence: TGTGCCAGCAGCGCGACGACAGGCGCCGGGCTACTAGCCAAAAACATTCAGTACTTC. Translated: CASSATTGAGLLAKNIQYF. The full variable domain, completed using reference TRBV7-2 and TRBJ2-4, is GAGVSQSPSNKVTEKGKDVELRCDPISGHTALYWYRQSLGQGLEFLIYFQGNSAPDKSGLPSDRFSAERTGGSVSTLTIQRTQQEDSAVYLCASSATTGAGLLAKNIQYFGAGTRLSVL.

This chain connects TRBV29-1 to TRBJ1-2, with 7 bases that match TRBD1. Germline V gene lookup returns CDR1 SQVTM and CDR2 ANQGSEA. The J segment lost 4 bases and the V segment lost 5 bases, leaving 7 bases of the junction unmatched. The CDR3 loop spans 13 amino acids. In DNA form, the CDR3 reads TGCAGCGTTTCTAGAGGGGGCCTCTATGGCTACACCTTC. As protein: CSVSRGGLYGYTF.

This chain uses TRBV19 with TRBJ1-5; D is unclear. The V gene's germline CDR1 is LNHDA and CDR2 SQIVND (reference sequence). This CDR3 region has 16 residues. V was cut by 10 bases and J by 3 bases, with 22 bases left in between. As DNA, the CDR3 is TGTGCCACTTCCTACTTCGGCGGGCAGAACAATCAGCCCCAGCATTTT. Translated: CATSYFGGQNNQPQHF.

The V and J genes are TRBV6-5 and TRBJ2-1; 7 positions match TRBD1. CDR1 is MNHEY and CDR2 is SVGAGI in the germline V gene. The CDR3 contains 13 residues. The V segment lost 5 bases and the J segment 4 bases; nucleotides outside the gene matches: 2. CDR3 nucleotide sequence: TGTGCCAGCAGTACACAGGGGTACAATGAGCAGTTCTTC. Amino acid sequence: CASSTQGYNEQFF.

The genes are TRBV11-3 and TRBJ2-1; D is uncertain. V was cut by 1 base and J by 8 bases, with 6 bases left in between. CDR3 length: 12 amino acids. Germline CDR1 and CDR2: SGHNT and YENEEA. CDR3 coding DNA: TGTGCCAGCAGCTTAGTAGTGCATGAGCAGTTCTTC. Protein sequence: CASSLVVHEQFF.

The chain employs TRBV18 and TRBJ1-1; D is unresolved. V was shortened by 6 bases and J by 0 bases, with 14 bases between the two germline ends. The CDR3 totals 15 residues. Germline CDR1 KGHSH, CDR2 LQKENI. CDR3 residues: CASSREAGMNTEAFF. The CDR3 nucleotides read TGTGCCAGCTCCCGGGAAGCCGGCATGAACACTGAAGCTTTCTTT.

The V call is TRBV7-6, the J call TRBJ2-7, with D perhaps matching TRBD2 (6 bases). Trimming took off 5 bases at V and 7 bases at J, with 9 bases between the two ends. CDR3 size: 11 residues. Germline V CDR1 and CDR2: SGHVS, FNYEAQ. The CDR3 sequence is CASSPGGEQYF. For the CDR3, the DNA is TGTGCCAGCAGCCCCGGAGGGGAGCAGTACTTC. Supplemented by reference TRBV7-6 and TRBJ2-7, the full variable domain reads GAGVSQSPRYKVTKRGQDVALRCDPISGHVSLYWYRQALGQGPEFLTYFNYEAQQDKSGLPNDRFSAERPEGSISTLTIQRTEQRDSAMYRCASSPGGEQYFGPGTRLTVT.

This clone was picked up many times. This chain connects TRBV30 to TRBJ2-7; 8 bases are a match to TRBD1. CDR1 and CDR2 (germline): GTSNPN, SVGIG (reference sequence). The CDR3 has 13 residues. The trim removed 1 base at V and 3 bases at J, leaving 2 bases unmatched. CDR3: CAWSAGQDYEQYF. The DNA for the CDR3 is TGTGCCTGGAGTGCGGGACAGGACTACGAGCAGTACTTC.

This clone has more than one count but fewer than ten. The chain links TRBV7-9 to TRBJ1-4; D not resolved. V was pared by 1 base and J by 0 bases, with 6 bases between. The length of the CDR3 is 15 residues. Germline-derived CDR1 and CDR2 are SEHNR and FQNEAQ (reference sequence). CDR3: CASSLVGATNEKLFF. The CDR3 DNA sequence: TGTGCCAGCAGCTTAGTGGGAGCAACTAATGAAAAACTGTTTTTT.